This TCR beta chain was sequenced for a study of regulatory T cells in long-lasting Graves disease. V lost 5 bases and J lost 0, with 14 bases in between. In germline, CDR1 is SEHNR, CDR2 FQNEAQ (reference sequence). This CDR3 comprises 16 residues. The time point here: newly diagnosed GD, antithyroid drugs for less than 3 months. With RNA extracted from PBMCs as input, the TCR library was made. CDR3 regions were amplified by Arm-PCR using iRepertoire HTBI primers to build TCR beta libraries. Using its own MiXCR run on the multiplex PCR reads, TCRdb lists one record per CDR3 protein. The table includes 400,000 to 550,000 distinct CDR3 sequences, 15% to 20% detected once. In its sample, this clonotype was seen many times. These data are also associated with another study on T cells in Graves' hyperthyroidism and ophthalmopathy. That work states: Blood held most thyroid clonotypes expanded above 0.001 frequency.

J is TRBJ2-1 and V is TRBV7-9, with D possibly matching TRBD1 (5 bases). The TCR sequence derives from a young woman with Graves disease. Specimen: peripheral blood mononuclear cells (PBMCs), collected at new diagnosis, from a patient treated with antithyroid drugs. CDR3: CASSPRRGVSYNEQFF. The CDR3 DNA reads as TGTGCCAGCAGCCCCCGTAGGGGCGTCTCCTACAATGAGCAGTTCTTC.